This T cell receptor beta chain was recorded in a study of blood T cells in healthy people across ages. Across the study: Template switching caught about one barcoded beta molecule for each two T cells. General study results and limits: Compared with aged donors, long-lived donors showed fewer expanded clones, suggesting selection.

CDR1 is SGHDN, CDR2 FVKESK, per germline. This CDR3 comprises 16 residues. Trimming took 4 bases from V and 8 from J; bases not matched to a gene: 7. All donors came from Russia, were Caucasian and healthy, and spanned ages roughly 6 to 95. A J-beta primer mix and a sample-barcoded 5' primer were used in a second PCR of about 7 to 12 cycles. Each cDNA was tagged by a template-switch adaptor containing 12 random nucleotides. One entry per CDR3 protein, called by TCRdb with MiXCR from the 5' RACE reads. Of more than 700,000 distinct CDR3 sequences listed, around half are singletons. In this sample, this clonotype turned up a few times. Its antigen remains unidentified.

The origin of this receptor is an elderly man in good health. The V call is TRBV14, the J call TRBJ2-1, with 14 positions matching TRBD2. The sequenced sample was blood. CDR3 coding DNA: TGTGCCAGCAGCCTAGGGGGACTAGCGGGAGTCTATGAGCAGTTCTTC. Translated: CASSLGGLAGVYEQFF.